This TCR beta chain was captured in a study of OX40 agonist ivuxolimab in advanced cancers. Whole-study context: It was ivuxolimab, an agonistic anti-OX40 (CD134) antibody, that patients were treated with. Aged roughly 23 to 79 with a mean of 60 years, they were 82.7% male. People who had prior anti-PD-1, anti-PD-L1 or anti-CTLA-4 therapy could take part, and around 39% had some.

In its sample, this clone was seen once. Germline lookup yields CDR1 SGHTA and CDR2 FQGNSA. The trim removed 2 bases at V and 7 bases at J, leaving 4 bases unmatched. The CDR3 length is 14 residues. The method was immunoSEQ multiplex PCR; TCRdb's version includes in-frame clones alone and lacks a portion of them. The sample includes 65,000 to 95,000 clones, about 86% of them seen just once. This material consisted of CD4+ or CD8+ T cells sorted from blood, taken in a trial of the OX40 agonist ivuxolimab. This clonotype originated in an adult with an advanced solid tumor such as melanoma, head and neck, liver or kidney cancer. The chain links TRBV7-2 to TRBJ2-2, with 7 bases identical to TRBD2. CDR3 in amino acids: CASSLQTGGGELFF. CDR3 DNA sequence: TGTGCCAGCAGCTTACAAACGGGAGGCGGGGAGCTGTTTTTT.